The present entry profiles one T cell receptor beta chain with its context. The antigen is not known. A read error may account for a junction end that differs from germline. The sample is drawn from a study of Graves' ophthalmopathy and Graves' hyperthyroidism. The study's findings and limits: Blood shared most expanded thyroid clonotypes above 0.001 frequency. Ophthalmopathy could be told apart from stable hyperthyroidism by a 13-signature model (about 90% sensitivity, around 79% specificity). The model predicted progression of ophthalmopathy with a sensitivity of 70% to 71%, and its specificity was roughly 72%.

Researchers took RNA transcripts and amplified TCR beta CDR3 regions from them. HTBI primers served in a first-round RT-PCR, which a second-round multiplex PCR followed. TCRdb reprocessed the multiplex PCR reads via MiXCR and lists one record per CDR3 protein. The table lists 650,000 to 900,000 distinct CDR3 sequences, roughly 41% of them singletons. CDR3 length: 14 amino acids. Per the germline V gene, CDR1 is WSHSY and CDR2 is SAAADI. The TCR was taken from an adult man with Graves' ophthalmopathy. Sequencing used peripheral blood. This sequence joins TRBV10-2 and TRBJ1-6, with D unresolved. The CDR3 spells CASSPTFSNPPLHF. DNA of the CDR3: TGTGCCAGCAGCCCGACCTTCTCCAATCCACCCCTCCACTTT.